This T cell receptor beta chain was sequenced in a study of CD8 T cells in Susac syndrome. This CDR3 comprises 13 residues. V gave up 6 bases and J gave up 8 bases, with 16 bases separating them. In germline, CDR1 is DFQATT, CDR2 SNEGSKA (reference sequence). It was with random hexamers that roughly 0.45 to 1 ug RNA was reverse transcribed. A single record per CDR3 protein comes from TCRdb applying MiXCR to the immunoSEQ multiplex PCR reads. Altogether over 100,000 distinct CDR3 sequences are present, nearly 96% being singletons, with the ten largest covering roughly 0.14%. The specimen sequenced was CD4+ T cells from PBMCs. This sequence joins TRBV20-1 and TRBJ1-4; the D is unclear. The clonotype comes from a human donor with Susac syndrome. The CDR3 here is CSALDTMGEKLFF. The CDR3 DNA reads as TGCAGTGCCCTAGACACAATGGGGGAAAAACTGTTTTTT.